This is a list of T cell receptor beta chains from one sample in a study of T-cell reconstitution after alpha-beta-depleted transplantation in children. TCRdb re-analysed the PCR reads in MiXCR, keeping a single row per CDR3 protein. The data show about 480,000 distinct CDR3 sequences, 12% seen once. Sample: PBMCs from the stem cell graft donor, taken from the stem cell graft. Every receptor here comes from a human donor who donated a stem cell graft to a child with combined immunodeficiency. Both conserved end residues are part of each CDR3. A D gene is named only where the DNA matches it firmly. Not every row has a clone size; where given, it reads once, few, many or a size class.

d_call: -
v_call: TRBV7-2
clone_size: many
j_call: TRBJ2-1
cdr3_nt: TGTGCCAGCAGCGCGGGCCTACCTTCTTACAATGAGCAGTTCTTC
cdr3_aa: CASSAGLPSYNEQFF

d_call: -
v_call: TRBV12-3/TRBV12-4
clone_size: many
j_call: TRBJ1-1
cdr3_nt: TGTGCCAGCAGTTTGGGAGGACAGTACACTGAAGCTTTCTTT
cdr3_aa: CASSLGGQYTEAFF

d_call: -
v_call: TRBV29-1
clone_size: few
j_call: TRBJ2-5
cdr3_nt: TGCAGCGTCGCGACCGATCTGCTCGGGTCCCAGTACTTC
cdr3_aa: CSVATDLLGSQYF

d_call: -
v_call: TRBV12-3/TRBV12-4
clone_size: -
j_call: TRBJ2-1
cdr3_nt: TGTGCCAGCAGTTTACCCTGGCGCAATGAGCAGTTCTTC
cdr3_aa: CASSLPWRNEQFF

d_call: TRBD1
v_call: TRBV25-1
clone_size: few
j_call: TRBJ2-2
cdr3_nt: TGTGCCAGCAGTTCCCAAAAGACAGGGGGCACCACCGGGGAGCTGTTTTTT
cdr3_aa: CASSSQKTGGTTGELFF

d_call: -
v_call: TRBV20-1
clone_size: -
j_call: TRBJ2-1
cdr3_nt: TGCAGTGCTAGAGGCCAGAATGAGCAGTTCTTC
cdr3_aa: CSARGQNEQFF

d_call: TRBD2
v_call: TRBV13
clone_size: -
j_call: TRBJ2-3
cdr3_nt: TGTGCCAGCAGCTATCTGAGGAGCGGGAGTGATGATACGCAGTATTTT
cdr3_aa: CASSYLRSGSDDTQYF

d_call: TRBD2
v_call: TRBV4-3
clone_size: many
j_call: TRBJ2-3
cdr3_nt: TGCGCCAGCAGCTCCCTAGCGGGGGGGCCAGATACGCAGTATTTT
cdr3_aa: CASSSLAGGPDTQYF

d_call: -
v_call: TRBV5-1
clone_size: -
j_call: TRBJ2-2
cdr3_nt: TGCACCAGCAGCTTCAATCTTGGGGGGACCGGGGAGCTGTTTTTT
cdr3_aa: CTSSFNLGGTGELFF

d_call: TRBD1
v_call: TRBV27
clone_size: many
j_call: TRBJ2-2
cdr3_nt: TGTGCCAGCAGTAGAGACAGGGTATCCACCGGGGAGCTGTTTTTT
cdr3_aa: CASSRDRVSTGELFF

d_call: TRBD1
v_call: TRBV12-3/TRBV12-4
clone_size: many
j_call: TRBJ1-2
cdr3_nt: TGTGCCAGCAGTCCCGAATCCCAGGGGGATGGCGGCTACACCTTC
cdr3_aa: CASSPESQGDGGYTF

d_call: TRBD2
v_call: TRBV3-1
clone_size: few
j_call: TRBJ2-2
cdr3_nt: TGTGCCAGCAGCCGAGATACTCCTAGCGGGATCGGGGAGCTGTTTTTT
cdr3_aa: CASSRDTPSGIGELFF

d_call: -
v_call: TRBV20-1
clone_size: many
j_call: TRBJ2-5
cdr3_nt: TGCAGCCCCACTCCCTTCCAAGAGACCCAGTACTTC
cdr3_aa: CSPTPFQETQYF

d_call: TRBD1
v_call: TRBV6-5
clone_size: -
j_call: TRBJ2-3
cdr3_nt: TGTGCCAGCAGCTGGACAGGGGGCCAGACAGATACGCAGTATTTT
cdr3_aa: CASSWTGGQTDTQYF

d_call: -
v_call: TRBV20-1
clone_size: many
j_call: TRBJ1-2
cdr3_nt: TGCAGTGCTCCCCCGACAGGCAGCCCCAACTATGGCTACACCTTC
cdr3_aa: CSAPPTGSPNYGYTF

d_call: -
v_call: TRBV5-1
clone_size: few
j_call: TRBJ2-7
cdr3_nt: TGCGCCAGCAGTCGGACAGCTCTTGACTCCTACGAGCAGTACTTC
cdr3_aa: CASSRTALDSYEQYF

d_call: TRBD2
v_call: TRBV6-1
clone_size: few
j_call: TRBJ2-3
cdr3_nt: TGTGCCAGCAGACCTACTAGCGGGGGGCCTTACACAGATACGCAGTATTTT
cdr3_aa: CASRPTSGGPYTDTQYF

d_call: TRBD1
v_call: TRBV5-1
clone_size: -
j_call: TRBJ2-3
cdr3_nt: TGCGCCCTCAACGGGACAGTTGGCACAGATACGCAGTATTTT
cdr3_aa: CALNGTVGTDTQYF

d_call: TRBD1
v_call: TRBV12-3/TRBV12-4
clone_size: few
j_call: TRBJ1-1
cdr3_nt: TGTGCCAGCTCGGACAGGGTGAACACTGAAGCTTTCTTT
cdr3_aa: CASSDRVNTEAFF

d_call: -
v_call: TRBV7-3
clone_size: few
j_call: TRBJ1-1
cdr3_nt: TGTGCCAGCAGCTTAAACCCCCCCTCGGCTGGTGGCACTGAAGCTTTCTTT
cdr3_aa: CASSLNPPSAGGTEAFF

d_call: TRBD2
v_call: TRBV11-1
clone_size: few
j_call: TRBJ2-1
cdr3_nt: TGTGCCAGCAGCCTCGGCAACCTACTAGCGGGGGGTGAGCTCGATGAGCAGTTCTTC
cdr3_aa: CASSLGNLLAGGELDEQFF

d_call: TRBD2
v_call: TRBV2
clone_size: few
j_call: TRBJ2-7
cdr3_nt: TGTGCCAGCACTAGCGGGACGTGGGAGCAGTACTTC
cdr3_aa: CASTSGTWEQYF

d_call: TRBD2
v_call: TRBV12-3/TRBV12-4
clone_size: many
j_call: TRBJ2-1
cdr3_nt: TGTGCCAGCAGTTTAATAGCGGGAGTCCAATACAATGAGCAGTTCTTC
cdr3_aa: CASSLIAGVQYNEQFF

d_call: TRBD1
v_call: TRBV6-5
clone_size: many
j_call: TRBJ1-1
cdr3_nt: TGTGCCAGCAGGGAGACAGGGCCCACTGAAGCTTTCTTT
cdr3_aa: CASRETGPTEAFF

d_call: -
v_call: TRBV7-6
clone_size: -
j_call: TRBJ2-7
cdr3_nt: TGTGCCAGCAGTCCATTTCGGGCCACGGAGCAGTACTTC
cdr3_aa: CASSPFRATEQYF

d_call: TRBD2
v_call: TRBV6-1
clone_size: many
j_call: TRBJ2-1
cdr3_nt: TGTGCCAGCAGTGAAACTAGCGGGGCCACCACCCTAAAGTACAATGAGCAGTTCTTC
cdr3_aa: CASSETSGATTLKYNEQFF

d_call: -
v_call: TRBV30
clone_size: -
j_call: TRBJ2-7
cdr3_nt: TGTGCCTGGAATTCGGGGTACAGCTCCTACGAGCAGTACTTC
cdr3_aa: CAWNSGYSSYEQYF

d_call: -
v_call: TRBV4-2
clone_size: many
j_call: TRBJ2-7
cdr3_nt: TGTGCCAGCAGCCAAGAGTCCCTAGAGGAGATCTACGAGCAGTACTTC
cdr3_aa: CASSQESLEEIYEQYF

d_call: -
v_call: TRBV4-3
clone_size: -
j_call: TRBJ2-3
cdr3_nt: TGCGCCAGCAGCCAAATGCGTAGCACAGATACGCAGTATTTT
cdr3_aa: CASSQMRSTDTQYF

d_call: TRBD1
v_call: TRBV5-1
clone_size: many
j_call: TRBJ2-7
cdr3_nt: TGCGCCAGCAGCCTCAGGGGGCCCTACTCCTACGAGCAGTACTTC
cdr3_aa: CASSLRGPYSYEQYF

d_call: -
v_call: TRBV10-3
clone_size: -
j_call: TRBJ1-1
cdr3_nt: TGTGCCATCAGTGAAGACCCCGACAGGTATGAAGCTTTCTTT
cdr3_aa: CAISEDPDRYEAFF

d_call: -
v_call: TRBV20-1
clone_size: -
j_call: TRBJ1-1
cdr3_nt: TGCAGTGCTAATAGGAACTTTTTGAACACTGAAGCTTTCTTT
cdr3_aa: CSANRNFLNTEAFF

d_call: -
v_call: TRBV27
clone_size: many
j_call: TRBJ2-5
cdr3_nt: TGTGCCAGCAGTGTACCTCAAGAGACCCAGTACTTC
cdr3_aa: CASSVPQETQYF

d_call: TRBD1
v_call: TRBV6-2/TRBV6-3
clone_size: -
j_call: TRBJ2-1
cdr3_nt: TGTGCCAGCAGTTACACCCGGCCGGGACAGGTTTACAATGAGCAGTTCTTC
cdr3_aa: CASSYTRPGQVYNEQFF

d_call: TRBD1
v_call: TRBV27
clone_size: -
j_call: TRBJ2-7
cdr3_nt: TGTGCCAGCAGTCCATTCGGGACAGGGGATTTGTACTTC
cdr3_aa: CASSPFGTGDLYF

d_call: -
v_call: TRBV3-1
clone_size: -
j_call: TRBJ1-1
cdr3_nt: TGTGCCAGCAGCCCGCAACCGGACACTGAAGCTTTCTTT
cdr3_aa: CASSPQPDTEAFF

d_call: -
v_call: TRBV5-6
clone_size: -
j_call: TRBJ1-1
cdr3_nt: TGTGCCAGAGAAGGGAGTATCACTGAAGCTTTCTTT
cdr3_aa: CAREGSITEAFF

d_call: -
v_call: TRBV7-8
clone_size: few
j_call: TRBJ1-2
cdr3_nt: TGTGCCAGCAGCTTAGCGAGAGCACCGGGACGGGGTAGACGAGGCTACACCTTC
cdr3_aa: CASSLARAPGRGRRGYTF

d_call: -
v_call: TRBV6-1
clone_size: few
j_call: TRBJ1-3
cdr3_nt: TGTGCCAGCAGTACGGACTCCCGCTCTGGAAACACCATATATTTT
cdr3_aa: CASSTDSRSGNTIYF

d_call: -
v_call: TRBV19
clone_size: -
j_call: TRBJ2-2
cdr3_nt: TGTGCCAGTAGTATGCGTAACGGGGCCGGGGAGCTGTTTTTT
cdr3_aa: CASSMRNGAGELFF

d_call: TRBD2
v_call: TRBV12-3/TRBV12-4
clone_size: few
j_call: TRBJ2-1
cdr3_nt: TGTGCCAGCAGCACTACCCCCGGCGGGAGCGGGGTCCCATCTAGTGAGCAGTTCTTC
cdr3_aa: CASSTTPGGSGVPSSEQFF

d_call: TRBD2
v_call: TRBV20-1
clone_size: -
j_call: TRBJ2-7
cdr3_nt: TGCAGTGTTAATACCGGGACTAGTGGCTACGAGCAGTACTTC
cdr3_aa: CSVNTGTSGYEQYF

d_call: -
v_call: TRBV4-3
clone_size: many
j_call: TRBJ2-7
cdr3_nt: TGCGCCAGCAGCCAAGATCAGCGTTACGAGCAGTACTTC
cdr3_aa: CASSQDQRYEQYF

d_call: TRBD2
v_call: TRBV11-1
clone_size: few
j_call: TRBJ2-5
cdr3_nt: TGTGCCAGCAGCCCACTACCCGGGACTAGCGGACAAGAGACCCAGTACTTC
cdr3_aa: CASSPLPGTSGQETQYF

d_call: -
v_call: TRBV30
clone_size: -
j_call: TRBJ2-1
cdr3_nt: TGTGCCTCTACATGGGGAGGGGGCAATGAGCAGTTCTTC
cdr3_aa: CASTWGGGNEQFF

d_call: -
v_call: TRBV7-8
clone_size: -
j_call: TRBJ2-2
cdr3_nt: TGTGCCAGCAGCTTCCAGGAGGGATCCACCGGGGAGCTGTTTTTT
cdr3_aa: CASSFQEGSTGELFF

d_call: -
v_call: TRBV7-2
clone_size: many
j_call: TRBJ1-6
cdr3_nt: TGTGCCAGCAGCTTCTTTGGGGGTCTAGGCGATTCACCCCTCCACTTT
cdr3_aa: CASSFFGGLGDSPLHF

d_call: TRBD1
v_call: TRBV18
clone_size: -
j_call: TRBJ1-2
cdr3_nt: TGTGCCAGCTCACCGGTTTCGCTACAGGGGGGGAGTGGCTACACCTTC
cdr3_aa: CASSPVSLQGGSGYTF

d_call: TRBD1
v_call: TRBV9
clone_size: few
j_call: TRBJ1-1
cdr3_nt: TGTGCCAGCAGGCCTAACAGGGGGCGTTCGAACACTGAAGCTTTCTTT
cdr3_aa: CASRPNRGRSNTEAFF

d_call: TRBD2
v_call: TRBV4-1
clone_size: -
j_call: TRBJ2-5
cdr3_nt: TGCGCCAGCAGCTCCGGGACTAGCGGGGGCCGGCAGACCCAGTACTTC
cdr3_aa: CASSSGTSGGRQTQYF

d_call: -
v_call: TRBV9
clone_size: many
j_call: TRBJ1-2
cdr3_nt: TGTGCCAGCAGCGTCGCGGGGGGTAACTATGGCTACACCTTC
cdr3_aa: CASSVAGGNYGYTF

d_call: TRBD1
v_call: TRBV9
clone_size: many
j_call: TRBJ2-3
cdr3_nt: TGTGCCAGCAGCGAGGACAGGGTGGGAGATACGCAGTATTTT
cdr3_aa: CASSEDRVGDTQYF

d_call: -
v_call: TRBV10-3
clone_size: many
j_call: TRBJ1-2
cdr3_nt: TGTGCCACCGGCCAAGGGTGGGAGAGCTCTGGCTACACCTTC
cdr3_aa: CATGQGWESSGYTF

d_call: -
v_call: TRBV7-9
clone_size: -
j_call: TRBJ2-4
cdr3_nt: TGTGCCAGCAGCTTGTACGGAAACATTCAGTACTTC
cdr3_aa: CASSLYGNIQYF